Listed below are T cell receptor beta chains from one sample, sequenced in a study of identical twins. TCRdb reprocessed the 5' RACE reads via MiXCR and lists one record per CDR3 protein. This table holds around 960,000 distinct CDR3 sequences, approximately 13% found once. This same sample was also taken into another study, of yellow fever vaccine responses in identical twins.

Sequencing was carried out using PBMCs. The receptors shown here come from a woman between 18 and 29 years old in good health. Each CDR3 is given with its conserved first and last residue. The D gene is left open where the match is weak. The size field is filled for only some rows; it gives once, few, many or a size class.

V	size	D	J	CDR3	DNA
TRBV20-1	few	TRBD1	TRBJ2-1	CSARAGTGHHSAYNEQFF	TGCAGTGCTAGGGCCGGGACAGGGCATCACAGCGCCTACAATGAGCAGTTCTTC
TRBV29-1	few	TRBD2	TRBJ2-3	CSVFGPGGPNTQYF	TGCAGCGTTTTTGGTCCGGGAGGGCCGAATACGCAGTATTTT
TRBV11-2	few	-	TRBJ2-7	CASSSAGGNSYEQYF	TGTGCCAGCAGCTCGGCGGGCGGGAATTCCTACGAGCAGTACTTC
TRBV15	-	-	TRBJ2-3	CATTGTPYTDTQYF	TGTGCCACTACCGGGACACCATACACAGATACGCAGTATTTT
TRBV5-4	few	-	TRBJ2-2	CASSLARQNTGELFF	TGTGCCAGCAGCTTGGCCCGACAGAACACCGGGGAGCTGTTTTTT
TRBV12-3/TRBV12-4	many	-	TRBJ1-1	CASSLVTLVNTEAFF	TGTGCCAGCAGTTTAGTTACGCTGGTTAACACTGAAGCTTTCTTT
TRBV20-1	-	-	TRBJ2-7	CSATSTGTWPGEQYF	TGCAGTGCCACATCGACCGGGACTTGGCCGGGGGAGCAGTACTTC
TRBV3-1	-	TRBD2	TRBJ2-1	CASSRTSLGNEQFF	TGTGCCAGCAGCCGGACTAGCTTAGGTAATGAGCAGTTCTTC
TRBV20-1	-	-	TRBJ2-7	CSATTETYEQYF	TGCAGTGCAACGACAGAGACCTACGAGCAGTACTTC
TRBV7-2	few	-	TRBJ1-4	CASSLYNEKLFF	TGTGCCAGCAGCTTATATAATGAAAAACTGTTTTTT
TRBV5-1	-	-	TRBJ2-1	CASNPGFEDNEQFF	TGCGCCAGCAATCCCGGGTTCGAGGACAATGAGCAGTTCTTC
TRBV5-1	few	-	TRBJ2-1	CASSRPPSNEQFF	TGCGCCAGCAGCCGCCCCCCGAGCAATGAGCAGTTCTTC
TRBV7-2	many	TRBD2	TRBJ2-7	CASSLLGGSKTYEQYF	TGTGCCAGCAGCTTATTAGGCGGGAGCAAAACCTACGAGCAGTACTTC
TRBV6-1	few	-	TRBJ2-5	CASSETYRETQYF	TGTGCCAGCAGTGAAACCTACAGGGAGACCCAGTACTTC
TRBV7-2	-	-	TRBJ1-3	CASSLRGGNTIYF	TGTGCCAGCAGCTTACGTGGTGGAAACACCATATATTTT
TRBV7-8	many	-	TRBJ1-5	CASSFNDQPQHF	TGTGCCAGCAGCTTTAACGATCAGCCCCAGCATTTT
TRBV6-1	many	TRBD2	TRBJ2-7	CASSEARASGYEQYF	TGTGCCAGCAGTGAAGCTAGGGCTAGCGGATACGAGCAGTACTTC
TRBV28	few	TRBD2	TRBJ2-3	CASRKIAGGYTQYF	TGTGCCAGCAGGAAAATAGCGGGAGGGTATACGCAGTATTTT
TRBV24-1	many	-	TRBJ2-1	CATSPNVPYNEQFF	TGTGCCACCAGTCCGAATGTACCCTACAATGAGCAGTTCTTC
TRBV18	few	TRBD2	TRBJ2-1	CASSPPPAGDYNEQFF	TGTGCCAGCTCACCACCGCCAGCGGGAGATTACAATGAGCAGTTCTTC
TRBV12-3/TRBV12-4	-	TRBD1	TRBJ2-3	CASGTQGAGSTDTQYF	TGTGCCAGCGGGACACAGGGGGCAGGTAGCACAGATACGCAGTATTTT
TRBV7-6	-	-	TRBJ1-1	CASSLAGRTNTEAFF	TGTGCCAGCAGCTTAGCCGGACGTACGAACACTGAAGCTTTCTTT
TRBV10-3	few	-	TRBJ1-4	CATTPGAREKLFF	TGTGCCACCACCCCGGGGGCACGGGAAAAACTGTTTTTT